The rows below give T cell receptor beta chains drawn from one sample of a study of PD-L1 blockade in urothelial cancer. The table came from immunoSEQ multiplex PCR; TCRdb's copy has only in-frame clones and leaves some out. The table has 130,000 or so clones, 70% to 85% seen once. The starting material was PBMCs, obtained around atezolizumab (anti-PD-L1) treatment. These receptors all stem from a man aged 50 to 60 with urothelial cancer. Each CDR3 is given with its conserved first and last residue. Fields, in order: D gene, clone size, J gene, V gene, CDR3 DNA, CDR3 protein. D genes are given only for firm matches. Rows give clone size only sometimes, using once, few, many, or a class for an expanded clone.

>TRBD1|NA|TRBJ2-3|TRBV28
TGTGCCAGCAGGAGACAGGGGACAGATACGCAGTATTTT
CASRRQGTDTQYF
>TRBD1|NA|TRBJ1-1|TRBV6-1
TGTGCCAGCAGTGACCCTAAGCTACAGGGGTCAGTGAACACTGAAGCTTTCTTT
CASSDPKLQGSVNTEAFF
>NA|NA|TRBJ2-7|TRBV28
TGTGCCAGCAGCACGACAGTTGGGGAGCAGTACTTC
CASSTTVGEQYF
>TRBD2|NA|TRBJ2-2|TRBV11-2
TGTGCCAGCAGCCCGGAAGGGGGTAGCGGGGTTAACACCGGGGAGCTGTTTTTT
CASSPEGGSGVNTGELFF
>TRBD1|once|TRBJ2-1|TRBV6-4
TGTGCCAGCAGTTCGGGACAGGGGAGGACTGAGCAGTTCTTC
CASSSGQGRTEQFF
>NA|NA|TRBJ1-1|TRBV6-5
TGTGCCAGCAGTAAACCGAGGGAAACTGAAGCTTTCTTT
CASSKPRETEAFF
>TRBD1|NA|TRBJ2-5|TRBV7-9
TGTGCCAGCAGCTTAAGGGGGCAGGAGACCCAGTACTTC
CASSLRGQETQYF
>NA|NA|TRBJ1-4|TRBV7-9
TGTGCCAGCAGCTTATCAGGGGCCTCTAATGAAAAACTGTTTTTT
CASSLSGASNEKLFF
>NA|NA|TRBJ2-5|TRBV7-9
TGTGCCAGCAGCTTACGAGTTCGGGTATTGGACCAAGAGACCCAGTACTTC
CASSLRVRVLDQETQYF
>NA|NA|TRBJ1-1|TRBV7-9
TGTGCCAGCAGCTTAGAAGCCCGTAACACTGAAGCTTTCTTT
CASSLEARNTEAFF
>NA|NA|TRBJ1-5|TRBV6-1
TGTGCCAGCAGTGAAGCGGGGGCGGATCAGCCCCAGCATTTT
CASSEAGADQPQHF
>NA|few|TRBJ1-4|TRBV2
TGTGCCAGCAACGGGGGGACAAGCGTTAATGAAAAACTGTTTTTT
CASNGGTSVNEKLFF